This TCR beta chain derives from a study of OX40 agonist ivuxolimab in advanced cancers. On the study more broadly: It was ivuxolimab, an agonistic anti-OX40 (CD134) antibody, that patients were treated with. Subjects had a mean age of about 65 years, with a range of 23 to 79; about 83% were male.

CDR1 and CDR2 from the germline V gene are WSHSY and SAAADI. The CDR3 has 13 amino acids. Trimming pared 2 bases from V and 10 bases from J, leaving 9 bases between. This table comes from immunoSEQ multiplex PCR, and its TCRdb copy is limited to in-frame clones, with some not included. The data hold tens of thousands of clones, with about 91% observed a single time. The chain uses TRBV10-2 and TRBJ1-6; weak D call: TRBD1 (6 bases). The specimen was CD4+ or CD8+ T cells sorted from blood, collected in a trial of the OX40 agonist ivuxolimab. This TCR came from an adult with an advanced solid tumor such as melanoma, head and neck, liver or kidney cancer. The CDR3: CASSETGRSPLHF. DNA of the CDR3: TGCGCCAGCAGTGAGACAGGGAGGTCACCCCTCCACTTT.